These 9 T cell receptor beta chains were all obtained from the same sample, sequenced in a study of control samples from healthy donors and cancer patients. TCRdb's copy holds only in-frame clones and misses some; the assay was immunoSEQ multiplex PCR. The sample consists of some 120,000 clones, around 92% of them appearing once. Sequences were obtained from blood. All receptors come from a man between 50 and 59 years old in good health.

The V call is TRBV10-2, the J call TRBJ2-3; no firm D call. The CDR3 covers 14 residues. Germline CDR1 is WSHSY and CDR2 is SAAADI. V lost 4 bases and J lost 3, with 11 bases in between. The CDR3 DNA follows: TGCGCCAGCAGTGGGCACCCGGCAACAGATACGCAGTATTTT. Translating gives CASSGHPATDTQYF.

CDR3 nucleotides: TGTGCCAGCAGTGTTCGGACAGGGGGGAGCTCCTACGAGCAGTACTTC. It encodes CASSVRTGGSSYEQYF. The chain links TRBV2 to TRBJ2-7; 10 bases fit TRBD1. This CDR3 is built from 16 residues. V dropped 4 bases and J dropped 0; count of bases not matched to a gene: 6. Per the germline V gene, CDR1 is SNHLY and CDR2 is FYNNEI.

CDR3 in amino acids: CASRGPGTDNEKLFF. The CDR3 DNA reads TGTGCCAGCAGGGGGCCCGGGACGGATAATGAAAAACTGTTTTTT. This chain connects TRBV6-5 to TRBJ1-4; tentative D call: TRBD1 (5 bases). The germline V gene encodes CDR1 MNHEY and CDR2 SVGAGI. The CDR3 is 15 residues long. Trimming shortened V by 6 bases and J by 4 bases, and 15 bases separated the two germline ends.

A single count supports this clone. This chain links TRBV7-2 with TRBJ2-2; 7 nucleotides line up with TRBD1. V gave up 5 bases and J gave up 1 base; unmatched junction bases: 7. Germline V gives CDR1 SGHTA, CDR2 FQGNSA. There are 16 residues in the CDR3. In DNA form, the CDR3 reads TGTGCCAGCAGCCCACAGGGGCCTGGGAACACCGGGGAGCTGTTTTTT. It is translated as CASSPQGPGNTGELFF.

The table lists this clone with a count of one. The CDR3 sequence: CSVEEALEQYF. The DNA of the CDR3 is TGCAGCGTTGAAGAGGCCCTCGAGCAGTACTTC. The J gene is TRBJ2-7, the V gene TRBV29-1; D gene unclear. The CDR3 has 11 amino acids. V was pared by 0 bases and J by 6 bases, with 6 bases between. The germline gives CDR1 SQVTM, CDR2 ANQGSEA.

The chain employs TRBV5-1 and TRBJ1-4, with D unresolved. The CDR3 runs 14 residues. V gave up 0 bases and J gave up 4 bases, with 7 bases separating them. Looked up from germline, CDR1 is SGHRS and CDR2 is YFSETQ. The DNA of the CDR3 is TGCGCCAGCAGCTTGGGGCAGGTTAATGAAAAACTGTTTTTT. Its translation is CASSLGQVNEKLFF.

The CDR3 spells CASSQEGGGPNYGYTF. The CDR3 DNA follows: TGCGCCAGCAGCCAAGAAGGCGGAGGGCCTAACTATGGCTACACCTTC. The V and J genes are TRBV4-1 and TRBJ1-2; no clear D gene. The CDR3 has 16 amino acids. Trimming removed 0 bases from V and 0 bases from J, with 11 bases in between. Germline-derived CDR1 and CDR2 are MGHRA and YSYEKL.

The V gene is TRBV19, the J gene TRBJ1-3, with a tentative D call TRBD1 (6 bases). The CDR3 consists of 16 residues. V lost 3 bases to trimming and J lost 0 bases, with 12 bases between them. In germline, CDR1 is LNHDA, CDR2 SQIVND (reference sequence). The CDR3 is CASSMGHFSSGNTIYF. The CDR3 DNA follows: TGTGCCAGTAGTATGGGACACTTCAGCTCTGGAAACACCATATATTTT.

V gene TRBV10-3 combines with J gene TRBJ1-4, with D perhaps TRBD1 (5 bases). Per germline, CDR1 ENHRY and CDR2 SYGVKD. The V and J ends lost 8 bases and 0 bases respectively, with 7 bases between them. This CDR3 comprises 13 residues. The CDR3 spells CAIGGATNEKLFF. CDR3 nucleotide sequence: TGTGCCATCGGGGGGGCAACTAATGAAAAACTGTTTTTT.